Below are 32 T cell receptor beta chains sequenced from a single sample in a study of T cell responses to AZD1222 COVID-19 vaccine. Only in-frame clones appear in the TCRdb table, and some are missing; sequencing was by immunoSEQ multiplex PCR. In the table there are more than 85,000 clones, about 89% of which are singletons. Material: peripheral blood, obtained on day 0 of AZD1222 vaccination. The receptors derive from an adult in good health.

The J gene is TRBJ1-2, the V gene TRBV6-5; D might be TRBD1 (6 bases). This CDR3 contains 14 residues. Germline V gives CDR1 MNHEY, CDR2 SVGAGI. V lost 4 bases and J lost 2, with 11 bases in between. CDR3 in amino acids: CASSWAGANYGYTF. The CDR3 DNA reads as TGTGCCAGCAGTTGGGCAGGGGCAAACTATGGCTACACCTTC.

In DNA, the CDR3 is TGTGCCAGCAGTTTTGGCGGCCAAGAGACCCAGTACTTC. Protein sequence: CASSFGGQETQYF. The chain links TRBV12-3 or TRBV12-4 to TRBJ2-5, with D unresolved. CDR3 length: 13 amino acids. V dropped 3 bases and J dropped 1 base, with 6 bases sitting between them.

This rearrangement joins TRBV27 to TRBJ1-4; TRBD1 aligns across 8 bases. This CDR3 comprises 16 residues. Trimming took 5 bases from V and 8 from J; bases not matched to a gene: 13. From germline, CDR1 is MNHEY and CDR2 SMNVEV (reference sequence). The CDR3 is CASSPSDRAGGEKLFF. The CDR3 coding sequence is TGTGCCAGCAGTCCCTCGGACAGGGCGGGAGGGGAAAAACTGTTTTTT.

The chain couples TRBV9 to TRBJ1-6; a weak D match, TRBD1 (5 bases). This CDR3 region has 14 residues. Trimming pared 4 bases from V and 8 bases from J, leaving 13 bases between. Germline CDR1 reads SGDLS; CDR2 reads YYNGEE. The CDR3, as DNA: TGTGCCAGCAGCCTAGACAGCGCCTATTCACCCCTCCACTTT. Protein product: CASSLDSAYSPLHF.

The V call is TRBV7-8, the J call TRBJ2-5; 11 nucleotides align to TRBD1. Germline CDR1 and CDR2: SGHVS and FQNEAQ. V shed 5 bases and J 5 bases; nucleotides not matched to a gene: 7. This CDR3 contains 15 residues. CDR3 amino acids: CASSPDRGRWETQYF. In DNA, the CDR3 is TGTGCCAGCAGCCCGGACAGGGGGCGGTGGGAGACCCAGTACTTC.

This chain uses TRBV28 with TRBJ1-5; D is undetermined. There are 8 residues in the CDR3. V lost 10 bases to trimming and J lost 8 bases, with 3 bases between them. Germline values: CDR1 MDHEN, CDR2 SYDVKM. CDR3 coding DNA: TGTGCCACGGAGCCCCAGCATTTT. This codes for CATEPQHF.

This chain uses TRBV5-1 with TRBJ2-2; the match to TRBD2 covers 9 bases. CDR3 length: 15 amino acids. In germline, CDR1 is SGHRS, CDR2 YFSETQ. The ends lost 1 base at V and 5 bases at J; junction bases unmatched: 3. The CDR3 reads CASSLPSGVTGELFF. The CDR3 DNA is TGCGCCAGCAGCTTGCCTAGCGGGGTTACCGGGGAGCTGTTTTTT.

The CDR3 loop is CASSATGDLYEQYF. The CDR3 DNA reads as TGTGCCAGCAGCGCAACAGGGGACCTCTACGAGCAGTACTTC. The chain carries TRBV7-9 and TRBJ2-7; 7 bases fit TRBD1. Looked up from germline, CDR1 is SEHNR and CDR2 is FQNEAQ (reference sequence). With V trimmed by 5 bases and J by 3 bases, 7 bases remained unmatched. This CDR3 is 14 amino acids long. Using reference TRBV7-9 and TRBJ2-7 for the parts outside the CDR3, the full variable domain is DTGVSQNPRHKITKRGQNVTFRCDPISEHNRLYWYRQTLGQGPEFLTYFQNEAQLEKSRLLSDRFSAERPKGSFSTLEIQRTEQGDSAMYLCASSATGDLYEQYFGPGTRLTVT.

V usage is TRBV21-1 and J usage is TRBJ2-5; no check of the table's D call, TRBD2, against the DNA was made. TRBV21-1 corresponds to a pseudogene. The CDR3 runs 14 residues. CDR3 residues: CASSKGGGWETQYF. For the CDR3, the DNA is TGTGCCAGCAGCAAAGGGGGGGGCTGGGAGACCCAGTACTTC.

V usage is TRBV11-3 and J usage is TRBJ1-6; D may be TRBD1 (5 bases). Germline V CDR1 and CDR2: SGHNT, YENEEA. The V end lost 1 base, the J end lost 9 bases, and 7 bases lay between the germline ends. The CDR3 is 13 amino acids. Here the CDR3 reads CASSLGGGSPLHF. The CDR3, as DNA: TGTGCCAGCAGCTTAGGGGGGGGTTCACCCCTCCACTTT. Combining the CDR3 with reference TRBV11-3 and TRBJ1-6 gives the whole variable domain EAGVVQSPRYKIIEKKQPVAFWCNPISGHNTLYWYLQNLGQGPELLIRYENEEAVDDSQLPKDRFSAERLKGVDSTLKIQPAELGDSAVYLCASSLGGGSPLHFGNGTRLTVT.

The chain employs TRBV7-9 and TRBJ2-5; D gene unclear. The CDR3 has 15 amino acids. CDR1 is SEHNR and CDR2 is FQNEAQ in the germline V gene (reference sequence). Between the trimmed V and J ends, which lost 2 bases and 2 bases, there was a span of 12 bases. The CDR3 DNA is TGTGCCAGCAGCTTAAGTCTTCCGGTACAAGAGACCCAGTACTTC. Its translation: CASSLSLPVQETQYF. The full variable domain, rest sourced from reference TRBV7-9 and TRBJ2-5, is DTGVSQNPRHKITKRGQNVTFRCDPISEHNRLYWYRQTLGQGPEFLTYFQNEAQLEKSRLLSDRFSAERPKGSFSTLEIQRTEQGDSAMYLCASSLSLPVQETQYFGPGTRLLVL.

The V call is TRBV7-3, the J call TRBJ1-1; D unclear. Between the trimmed V and J ends, which lost 2 bases and 5 bases, there was a span of 9 bases. This CDR3 is 13 amino acids long. In germline, CDR1 is SGHTA, CDR2 FQGTGA. In DNA, the CDR3 is TGTGCCAGCAGCTTATACTCGCGAACTGAAGCTTTCTTT. It encodes CASSLYSRTEAFF.

The chain uses TRBV5-1 and TRBJ2-5; either TRBD1 or TRBD2 may fit D (5 bases each). Trimming cost V 0 bases and J 3 bases, with 9 bases left between them. This CDR3 has 14 residues. Looked up from germline, CDR1 is SGHRS and CDR2 is YFSETQ. In nucleotides, the CDR3 is TGCGCCAGCAGCTTGGGAGGGGCGGAAGAGACCCAGTACTTC. This translates into CASSLGGAEETQYF. Full variable domain (missing parts from reference TRBV5-1 and TRBJ2-5): KAGVTQTPRYLIKTRGQQVTLSCSPISGHRSVSWYQQTPGQGLQFLFEYFSETQRNKGNFPGRFSGRQFSNSRSEMNVSTLELGDSALYLCASSLGGAEETQYFGPGTRLLVL.

V is TRBV6-2 or TRBV6-3 and J is TRBJ2-7, with a possible D match to TRBD1 (7 bases). CDR1 MNHEY and CDR2 SVGEGT come from the germline V gene. Trimming pared 6 bases from V and 2 bases from J, leaving 17 bases between. The CDR3 runs to 15 residues. The CDR3 protein is CASSRGTAYTYEQYF. CDR3 coding DNA: TGTGCCAGCAGCCGCGGGACAGCCTACACCTACGAGCAGTACTTC.

The V gene is TRBV27, the J gene TRBJ2-1, with 10 bases identical to TRBD2. CDR1 is MNHEY and CDR2 is SMNVEV in the germline V gene (reference sequence). The CDR3 totals 15 residues. The V and J ends lost 4 bases and 6 bases, in that order; junction bases with no gene match: 6. In DNA form, the CDR3 reads TGTGCCAGCAGTTCCCCTAGCGGGGGAGTCAATGAGCAGTTCTTC. Protein sequence: CASSSPSGGVNEQFF.

The chain joins TRBV6-5 to TRBJ1-1, with 10 bases matching TRBD1. V shed 6 bases and J 4 bases; nucleotides not matched to a gene: 2. The CDR3 totals 13 residues. Looked up from germline, CDR1 is MNHEY and CDR2 is SVGAGI. The CDR3 DNA reads as TGTGCCAGCAGGGGACAGGGGAGCACTGAAGCTTTCTTT. This sequence encodes CASRGQGSTEAFF.

The V and J genes are TRBV27 and TRBJ2-7; 12 bases map to TRBD2. The CDR3 is 14 amino acids. In germline, CDR1 is MNHEY, CDR2 SMNVEV (reference sequence). The junction had 3 bases not matched to a gene; V was cut back by 4 bases and J by 5 bases. DNA of the CDR3: TGTGCCAGCAGTTCGGGACTAGCGGGTCACGAGCAGTACTTC. Residues: CASSSGLAGHEQYF.

V and J are TRBV3-1 (or the pseudogene TRBV3-2) and TRBJ2-7, with D uncertain. V gave up 1 base and J gave up 2 bases, with 12 bases separating them. Germline V gene lookup returns CDR1 LGHDT and CDR2 YNNKEL (reference sequence). The CDR3 runs to 15 residues. CDR3 in DNA: TGTGCCAGCAGCCAAGGGGTAGCTACGGCCTACGAGCAGTACTTC. Translation gives CASSQGVATAYEQYF.

This clone was detected only once. DNA for the CDR3: TGCGCCAGCAGCCCGCAACCGGGACAGGAGAGCTCCTATAATTCACCCCTCCACTTT. This gives the protein CASSPQPGQESSYNSPLHF. The V and J genes are TRBV4-3 and TRBJ1-6; 8 positions match TRBD1. Germline V gene lookup returns CDR1 LGHNA and CDR2 YSLEER. The CDR3 extends over 19 amino acids. V shed 4 bases, J shed 0 bases, and the junction held 11 bases outside the gene matches.

The genes are TRBV28 and TRBJ2-1, with 7 bases fitting TRBD2. The trim removed 3 bases at V and 8 bases at J, leaving 4 bases unmatched. The CDR3 loop spans 13 amino acids. Germline V gene lookup returns CDR1 MDHEN and CDR2 SYDVKM. CDR3 nucleotides: TGTGCCAGCAGTTTGGGCGGGAGAGATGAGCAGTTCTTC. Translation gives CASSLGGRDEQFF.

The table lists this clone with a count of one. V usage is TRBV12-3 or TRBV12-4 and J usage is TRBJ1-5; weak D call: TRBD1 (5 bases). With 6 bases removed from V and 4 bases from J, the gap between germline ends came to 10 bases. The CDR3 is 13 residues long. DNA of the CDR3: TGTGCCAGCAGCCTTCAGGGAAATCAGCCCCAGCATTTT. Its translation is CASSLQGNQPQHF.

This rearrangement joins TRBV6-5 to TRBJ2-7; D is perhaps TRBD1 (6 bases). In germline, CDR1 is MNHEY, CDR2 SVGAGI. This CDR3 comprises 15 residues. Trimming removed 0 bases from V and 6 bases from J, with 15 bases in between. The CDR3 loop is CASSYSPGAATEQYF. For the CDR3, the DNA is TGTGCCAGCAGTTACTCGCCAGGGGCCGCCACCGAGCAGTACTTC.

V gene TRBV27 combines with J gene TRBJ2-7; TRBD2 agrees at 7 bases. CDR3 length: 15 residues. V trimming: 4 bases; J trimming: 4 bases; junction bases outside the gene matches: 10. Germline V gene lookup returns CDR1 MNHEY and CDR2 SMNVEV (reference sequence). CDR3 nucleotides: TGTGCCAGCAGTTCTTTGGGGGGGGTGAAGTACGAGCAGTACTTC. This gives the protein CASSSLGGVKYEQYF.

V is TRBV3-1 (or the pseudogene TRBV3-2) and J is TRBJ1-3; a weak D match, TRBD1 (6 bases). The CDR3 covers 16 residues. In germline, CDR1 is LGHDT, CDR2 YNNKEL (reference sequence). V lost 6 bases and J 0 bases, leaving 15 bases between the germline ends. CDR3 amino acids: CASRPRDTSSGNTIYF. Here the CDR3 DNA reads TGTGCCAGCAGACCCCGGGACACCAGCTCTGGAAACACCATATATTTT.

This chain connects TRBV10-1 to TRBJ2-5; 8 bases fit TRBD2. CDR3 length equals 13 residues. Germline V gives CDR1 WNHNN, CDR2 SYGVQD (reference sequence). Losses at the gene ends were 4 bases for V and 3 bases for J; bases not matched to a gene: 1. CDR3 loop: CASSAGLEETQYF. For the CDR3, the DNA is TGCGCCAGCAGTGCGGGACTAGAAGAGACCCAGTACTTC.

The J gene is TRBJ2-7, the V gene TRBV10-1; 12 bases agree with TRBD2. V was clipped by 6 bases and J by 4 bases; unmatched bases: 10. The CDR3 consists of 16 residues. In germline, CDR1 is WNHNN, CDR2 SYGVQD (reference sequence). CDR3 amino acids: CASSNPTSGGRYEQYF. Written as DNA, the CDR3 is TGCGCCAGCAGCAACCCCACTAGCGGGGGGAGGTACGAGCAGTACTTC.

In this sample, this clone turned up once. The rearrangement links TRBV28 to TRBJ1-4, with 7 nucleotides matching TRBD1. The CDR3 length is 15 residues. Germline V gives CDR1 MDHEN, CDR2 SYDVKM. V shed 7 bases, J shed 5 bases, and the junction held 10 bases outside the gene matches. The CDR3 DNA reads as TGTGCCAGCATCCTAGGGGGGGACAGCAATGAAAAACTGTTTTTT. Protein sequence: CASILGGDSNEKLFF. Supplemented by reference TRBV28 and TRBJ1-4, the full variable domain reads DVKVTQSSRYLVKRTGEKVFLECVQDMDHENMFWYRQDPGLGLRLIYFSYDVKMKEKGDIPEGYSVSREKKERFSLILESASTNQTSMYLCASILGGDSNEKLFFGSGTQLSVL.

The chain uses TRBV5-1 and TRBJ1-1; D is undetermined. CDR1 is SGHRS, CDR2 YFSETQ, per germline. Trimming pared 4 bases from V and 0 bases from J, leaving 16 bases between. The CDR3 length is 16 residues. The CDR3 sequence: CASSPSPRTMNTEAFF. As DNA, the CDR3 is TGCGCCAGCAGCCCCAGCCCTAGGACCATGAACACTGAAGCTTTCTTT.

V gene TRBV5-1 combines with J gene TRBJ2-7; 9 bases fit TRBD1. Losses at the gene ends were 2 bases for V and 3 bases for J; bases not matched to a gene: 9. From germline, CDR1 is SGHRS and CDR2 YFSETQ. This CDR3 is built from 16 residues. The CDR3 sequence is CASSFTIQGADYEQYF. The DNA of the CDR3 is TGCGCCAGCAGCTTCACCATACAGGGGGCGGACTACGAGCAGTACTTC.

The CDR3 is CASSPASSGSYEQYF. CDR3 in DNA: TGTGCCAGCTCACCGGCGAGTAGCGGGAGCTACGAGCAGTACTTC. This rearrangement joins TRBV18 to TRBJ2-7; 9 nucleotides match TRBD2. The CDR3 extends over 15 amino acids. Trimming removed 3 bases from V and 3 bases from J; junction bases left unmatched: 6. The V gene's germline CDR1 is KGHSH and CDR2 LQKENI.

The chain joins TRBV5-1 to TRBJ1-3; maybe TRBD1 (5 bases). The CDR3 spans 15 residues. CDR1 is SGHRS and CDR2 is YFSETQ in the germline V gene. The V end was cut by 0 bases, the J end by 2 bases, with 9 bases between. Here the CDR3 reads CASSLEGTAGNTIYF. In DNA, the CDR3 is TGCGCCAGCAGCTTGGAAGGGACGGCTGGAAACACCATATATTTT.

The gene calls are TRBV2 and TRBJ1-5; TRBD1 might be the D (6 bases). The V and J ends lost 1 base and 7 bases respectively, with 11 bases between them. The CDR3 runs 14 residues. Per the germline V gene, CDR1 is SNHLY and CDR2 is FYNNEI. The CDR3 loop is CASSEVGAEQPQHF. CDR3 nucleotide sequence: TGTGCCAGCAGTGAAGTGGGGGCGGAACAGCCCCAGCATTTT.